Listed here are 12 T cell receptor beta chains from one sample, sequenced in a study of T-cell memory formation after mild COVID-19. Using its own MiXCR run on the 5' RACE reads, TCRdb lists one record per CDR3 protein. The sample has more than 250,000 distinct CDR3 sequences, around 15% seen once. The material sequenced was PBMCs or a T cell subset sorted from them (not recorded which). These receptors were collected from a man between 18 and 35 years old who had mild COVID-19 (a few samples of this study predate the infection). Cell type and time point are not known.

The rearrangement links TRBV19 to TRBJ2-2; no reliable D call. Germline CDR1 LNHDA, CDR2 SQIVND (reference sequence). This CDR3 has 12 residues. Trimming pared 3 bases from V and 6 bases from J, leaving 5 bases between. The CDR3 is CASSMSAGELFF. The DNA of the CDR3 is TGTGCCAGTAGTATGTCGGCCGGGGAGCTGTTTTTT.

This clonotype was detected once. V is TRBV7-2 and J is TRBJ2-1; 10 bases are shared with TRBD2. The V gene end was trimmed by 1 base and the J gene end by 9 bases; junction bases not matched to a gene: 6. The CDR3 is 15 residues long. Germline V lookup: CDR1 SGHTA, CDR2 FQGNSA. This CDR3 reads CASSLGLAGEVEQFF. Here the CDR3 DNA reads TGTGCCAGCAGCTTAGGGCTAGCGGGGGAGGTTGAGCAGTTCTTC.

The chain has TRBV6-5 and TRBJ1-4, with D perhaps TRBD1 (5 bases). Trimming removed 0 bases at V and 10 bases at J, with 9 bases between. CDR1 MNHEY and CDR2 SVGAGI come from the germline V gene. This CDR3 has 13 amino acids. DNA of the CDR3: TGTGCCAGCAGTTACTCCCGAGGGACAAAACTGTTTTTT. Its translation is CASSYSRGTKLFF.

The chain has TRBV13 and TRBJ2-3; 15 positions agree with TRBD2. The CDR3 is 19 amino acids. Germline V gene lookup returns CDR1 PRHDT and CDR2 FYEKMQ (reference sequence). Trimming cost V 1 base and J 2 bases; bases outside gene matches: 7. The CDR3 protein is CASSLARTSGGASTDTQYF. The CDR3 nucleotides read TGTGCCAGCAGCTTAGCCCGGACTAGCGGGGGGGCTTCCACAGATACGCAGTATTTT.

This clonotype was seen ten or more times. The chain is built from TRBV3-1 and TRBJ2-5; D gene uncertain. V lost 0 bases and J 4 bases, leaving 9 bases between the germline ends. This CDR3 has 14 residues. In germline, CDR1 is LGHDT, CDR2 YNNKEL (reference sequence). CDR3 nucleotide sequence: TGTGCCAGCAGCCAAGACCCGGGCCGAGAGACCCAGTACTTC. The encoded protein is CASSQDPGRETQYF.

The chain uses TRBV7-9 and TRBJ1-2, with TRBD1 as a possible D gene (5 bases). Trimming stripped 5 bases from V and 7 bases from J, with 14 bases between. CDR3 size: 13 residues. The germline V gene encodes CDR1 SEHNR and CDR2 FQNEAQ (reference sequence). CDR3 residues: CASSPPGAFGYTF. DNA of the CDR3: TGTGCCAGCAGCCCGCCCGGGGCCTTTGGCTACACCTTC. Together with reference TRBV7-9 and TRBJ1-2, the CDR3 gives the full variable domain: DTGVSQNPRHKITKRGQNVTFRCDPISEHNRLYWYRQTLGQGPEFLTYFQNEAQLEKSRLLSDRFSAERPKGSFSTLEIQRTEQGDSAMYLCASSPPGAFGYTFGSGTRLTVV.

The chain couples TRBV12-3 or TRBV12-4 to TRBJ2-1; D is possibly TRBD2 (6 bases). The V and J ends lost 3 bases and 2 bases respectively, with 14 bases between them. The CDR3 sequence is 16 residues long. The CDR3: CASSFSVGGTYNEQFF. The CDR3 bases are TGTGCCAGCAGTTTCTCCGTGGGGGGTACCTACAATGAGCAGTTCTTC.

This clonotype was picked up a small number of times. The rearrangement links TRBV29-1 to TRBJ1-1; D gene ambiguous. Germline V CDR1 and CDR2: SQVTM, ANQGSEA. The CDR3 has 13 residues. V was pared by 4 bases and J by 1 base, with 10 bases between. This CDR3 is CSVVLEQNTEAFF. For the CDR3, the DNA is TGCAGCGTTGTCTTGGAGCAGAACACTGAAGCTTTCTTT.

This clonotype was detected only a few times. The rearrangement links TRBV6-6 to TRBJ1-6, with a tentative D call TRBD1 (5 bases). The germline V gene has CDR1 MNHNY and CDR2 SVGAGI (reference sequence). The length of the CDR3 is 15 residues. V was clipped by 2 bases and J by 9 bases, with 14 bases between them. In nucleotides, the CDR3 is TGTGCCAGCAGTTACGGTGGGGGAATAAGTTCACCCCTCCACTTT. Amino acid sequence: CASSYGGGISSPLHF.

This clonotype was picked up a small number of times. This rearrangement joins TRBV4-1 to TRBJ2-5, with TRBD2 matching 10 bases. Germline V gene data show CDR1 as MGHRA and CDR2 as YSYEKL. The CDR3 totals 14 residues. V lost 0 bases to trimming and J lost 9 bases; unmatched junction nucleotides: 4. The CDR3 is CASSQEGLARAQYF. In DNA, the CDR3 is TGCGCCAGCAGCCAAGAGGGACTAGCGAGGGCCCAGTACTTC.

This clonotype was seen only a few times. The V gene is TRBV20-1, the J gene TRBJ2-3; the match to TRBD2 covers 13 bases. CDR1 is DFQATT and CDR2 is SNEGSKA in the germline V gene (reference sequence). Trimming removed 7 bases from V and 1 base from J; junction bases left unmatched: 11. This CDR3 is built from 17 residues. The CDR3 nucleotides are TGCAGTGTCTCAGGACTAGCGGGGGCCGGACGCACAGATACGCAGTATTTT. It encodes CSVSGLAGAGRTDTQYF.

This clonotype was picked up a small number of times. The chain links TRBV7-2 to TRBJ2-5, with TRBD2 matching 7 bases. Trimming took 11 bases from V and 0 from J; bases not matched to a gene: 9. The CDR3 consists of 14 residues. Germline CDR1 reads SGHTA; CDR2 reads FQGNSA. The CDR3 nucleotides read TGTGCCTCCACGAGCGGGGCGTACCAAGAGACCCAGTACTTC. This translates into CASTSGAYQETQYF.